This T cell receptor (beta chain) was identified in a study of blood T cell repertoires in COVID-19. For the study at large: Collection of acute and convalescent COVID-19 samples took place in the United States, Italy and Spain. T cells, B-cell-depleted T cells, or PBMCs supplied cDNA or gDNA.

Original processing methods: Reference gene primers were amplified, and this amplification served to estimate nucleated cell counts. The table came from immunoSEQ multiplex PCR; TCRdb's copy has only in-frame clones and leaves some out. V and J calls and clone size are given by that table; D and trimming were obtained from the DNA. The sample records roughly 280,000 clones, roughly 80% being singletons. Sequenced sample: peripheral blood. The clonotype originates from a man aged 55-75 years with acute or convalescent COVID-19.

The CDR3, as DNA: TGTGCCATCAGTTCGATGACAGGGAACTATGGCTACACCTTC. Protein sequence: CAISSMTGNYGYTF. This rearrangement joins TRBV10-3 to TRBJ1-2, with 7 bases matching TRBD1. The CDR3 has 14 amino acids. The V gene's germline CDR1 is ENHRY and CDR2 SYGVKD. Germline trimming cut 5 bases from V and 2 bases from J; bases unmatched to any gene: 5.